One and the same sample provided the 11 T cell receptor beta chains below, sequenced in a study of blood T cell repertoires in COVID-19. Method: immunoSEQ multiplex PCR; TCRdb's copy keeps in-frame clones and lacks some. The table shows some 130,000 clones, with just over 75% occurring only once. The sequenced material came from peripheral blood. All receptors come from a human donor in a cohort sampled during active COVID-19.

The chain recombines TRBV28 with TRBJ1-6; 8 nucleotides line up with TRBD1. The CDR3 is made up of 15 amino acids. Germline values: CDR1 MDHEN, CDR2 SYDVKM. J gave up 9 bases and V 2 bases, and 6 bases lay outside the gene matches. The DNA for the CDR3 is TGTGCCAGCAGTTTAACCGGACAGGGAGTTTCACCCCTCCACTTT. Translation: CASSLTGQGVSPLHF.

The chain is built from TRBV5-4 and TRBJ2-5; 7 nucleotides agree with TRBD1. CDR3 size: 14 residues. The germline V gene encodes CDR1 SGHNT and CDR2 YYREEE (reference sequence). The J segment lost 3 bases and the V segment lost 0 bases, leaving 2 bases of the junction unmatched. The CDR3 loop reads CASSLATGEETQYF. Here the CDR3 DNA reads TGTGCCAGCAGCTTGGCTACAGGGGAAGAGACCCAGTACTTC.

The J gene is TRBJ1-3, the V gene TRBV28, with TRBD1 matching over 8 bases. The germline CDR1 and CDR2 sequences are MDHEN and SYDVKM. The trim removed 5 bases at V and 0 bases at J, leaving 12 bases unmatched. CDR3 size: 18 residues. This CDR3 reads CASSDYRDRWGSGNTIYF. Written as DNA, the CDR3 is TGTGCCAGCAGTGACTATCGGGACAGGTGGGGCTCTGGAAACACCATATATTTT.

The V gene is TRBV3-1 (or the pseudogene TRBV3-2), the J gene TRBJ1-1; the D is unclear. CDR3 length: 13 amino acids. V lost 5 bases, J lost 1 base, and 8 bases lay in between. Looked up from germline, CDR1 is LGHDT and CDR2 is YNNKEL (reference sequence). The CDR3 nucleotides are TGTGCCAGCAGCACCATGGCGAACACTGAAGCTTTCTTT. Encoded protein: CASSTMANTEAFF.

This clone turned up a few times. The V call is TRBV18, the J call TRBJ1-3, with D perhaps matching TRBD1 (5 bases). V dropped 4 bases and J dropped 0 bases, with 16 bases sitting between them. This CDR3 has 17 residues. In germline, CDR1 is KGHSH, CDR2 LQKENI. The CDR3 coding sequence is TGTGCCAGCTCACTTATAATTGGGGCGACCTCTGGAAACACCATATATTTT. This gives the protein CASSLIIGATSGNTIYF. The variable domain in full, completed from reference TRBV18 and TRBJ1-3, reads NAGVMQNPRHLVRRRGQEARLRCSPMKGHSHVYWYRQLPEEGLKFMVYLQKENIIDESGMPKERFSAEFPKEGPSILRIQQVVRGDSAAYFCASSLIIGATSGNTIYFGEGSWLTVV.

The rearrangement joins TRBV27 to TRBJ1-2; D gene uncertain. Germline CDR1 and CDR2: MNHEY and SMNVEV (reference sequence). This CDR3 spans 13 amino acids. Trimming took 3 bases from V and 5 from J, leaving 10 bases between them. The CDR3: CASSFRGPYGYTF. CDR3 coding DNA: TGTGCCAGCAGTTTTCGGGGTCCGTATGGCTACACCTTC.

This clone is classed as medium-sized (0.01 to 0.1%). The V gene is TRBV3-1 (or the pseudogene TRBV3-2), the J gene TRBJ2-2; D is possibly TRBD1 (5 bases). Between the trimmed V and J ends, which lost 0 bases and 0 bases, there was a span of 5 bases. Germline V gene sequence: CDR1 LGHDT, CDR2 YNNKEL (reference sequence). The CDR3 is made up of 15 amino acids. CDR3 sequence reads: CASSQDRANTGELFF. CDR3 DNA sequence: TGTGCCAGCAGCCAAGACAGGGCGAACACCGGGGAGCTGTTTTTT.

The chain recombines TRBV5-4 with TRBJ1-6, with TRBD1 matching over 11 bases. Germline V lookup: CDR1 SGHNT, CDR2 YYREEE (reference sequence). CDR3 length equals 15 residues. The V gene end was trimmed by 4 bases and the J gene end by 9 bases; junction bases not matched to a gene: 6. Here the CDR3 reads CASSRGQGDFSPLHF. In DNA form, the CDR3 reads TGTGCCAGCAGCCGGGGACAGGGGGATTTTTCACCCCTCCACTTT.

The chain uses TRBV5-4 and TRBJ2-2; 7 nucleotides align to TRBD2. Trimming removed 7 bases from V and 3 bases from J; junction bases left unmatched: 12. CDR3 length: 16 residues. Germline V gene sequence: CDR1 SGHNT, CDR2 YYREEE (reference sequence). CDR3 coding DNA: TGTGCCAGCGGGGAGGGGACCAATCGGTACACCGGGGAGCTGTTTTTT. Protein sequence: CASGEGTNRYTGELFF.

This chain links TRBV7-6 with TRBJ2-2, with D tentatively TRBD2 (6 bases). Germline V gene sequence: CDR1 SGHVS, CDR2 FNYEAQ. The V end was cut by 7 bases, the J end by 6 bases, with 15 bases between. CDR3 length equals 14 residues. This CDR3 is CASTVEGMAGELFF. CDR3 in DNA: TGTGCCAGCACAGTGGAGGGAATGGCCGGGGAGCTGTTTTTT.

In nucleotides, the CDR3 is TGTGCCAGCAGTGAAAGGAGAGACGGATATCAGCCCCAGCATTTT. Protein sequence: CASSERRDGYQPQHF. J is TRBJ1-5 and V is TRBV2; no clear D. This CDR3 is built from 15 residues. Germline CDR1 is SNHLY and CDR2 is FYNNEI. V lost 2 bases and J 5 bases, leaving 13 bases between the germline ends.